Listed here is a single T cell receptor (beta chain). Its antigen is undetermined. These data come from a study of spatial heterogeneity in lung cancer. Time point denoted: sample taken at primary tumor resection. Tumor, nontumor lung or frozen PBMC supplied whole RNA, sequenced without sorting. Each molecule of TCR cDNA was tagged with one unique molecular identifier. TCRdb independently ran MiXCR on the 5' RACE reads; one entry per CDR3 protein. The profile shows approximately 82,000 distinct CDR3 sequences, roughly an eighth of them singletons. General observations from the study: More often at tumor resection than at routine follow-up, ubiquitous expanded tumor TCRs were detected in the blood.

This clonotype was sampled from a male donor with early-stage non-small cell lung cancer. Sequencing was performed on PBMCs, taken at surgery.

The CDR3 reads CASSLDREQYF. The DNA of the CDR3 is TGCGCCAGCAGCTTGGACCGCGAGCAGTACTTC. The V call is TRBV5-1, the J call TRBJ2-7; D gene ambiguous. CDR1 and CDR2 from the germline V gene are SGHRS and YFSETQ. The CDR3 is made up of 11 amino acids. Trimming cost V 0 bases and J 6 bases, with 4 bases left between them.